These T cell receptor beta chains were read from a single sample in a study of PD-L1 blockade in urothelial cancer. Clones were read by immunoSEQ multiplex PCR, and TCRdb kept only the in-frame ones, dropping some. The profile shows under 35,000 clones, roughly 87% of them singletons. This sample comprised PBMCs, obtained around atezolizumab (anti-PD-L1) treatment. These receptors originate from an older man with urothelial cancer. CDR3s include the opening cysteine and the closing phenylalanine or tryptophan. A D gene is named only where the DNA matches it firmly. Not every row has a clone size; where given, it reads once, few, many or a size class.

V gene	J gene	D gene	clone size	CDR3 DNA	CDR3 protein
TRBV19	TRBJ2-2	TRBD2	-	TGTGCCAGTAGTGCCGCGGAGCGGGGAAACACCGGGGAGCTGTTTTTT	CASSAAERGNTGELFF
TRBV7-2	TRBJ2-5	TRBD1	few	TGTGCCAGCAGCTTTGACAGGGCGAAAGAGACCCAGTACTTC	CASSFDRAKETQYF
TRBV10-3	TRBJ1-1	-	-	TGTGCCATCAGTGAGACAGGGTTAAGGACTGAAGCTTTCTTT	CAISETGLRTEAFF
TRBV7-9	TRBJ2-7	TRBD2	-	TGTGCCAGCAGCTTATCTGCCGCGGGAGGGTCATACGAGCAGTACTTC	CASSLSAAGGSYEQYF
TRBV6-1	TRBJ2-3	-	-	TGTGCCAGCAGGGAGGTCAGCACAGATACGCAGTATTTT	CASREVSTDTQYF
TRBV6-6	TRBJ2-5	-	-	TGTGCCAGCAGCCAAACGGGCGGGGCCCAAGAGACCCAGTACTTC	CASSQTGGAQETQYF
TRBV5-1	TRBJ1-3	-	once	TGCGCCAGCACCCTCGGACAGCCCTCTGGAAACACCATATATTTT	CASTLGQPSGNTIYF
TRBV5-4	TRBJ2-1	-	-	TGTGCCAGCAGCTTGCCTAGACTAGACTCCTACAATGAGCAGTTCTTC	CASSLPRLDSYNEQFF
TRBV12-5	TRBJ1-5	-	-	TGTGCTAGTGGTTTGTATGGAGGCAATCAGCCCCAGCATTTT	CASGLYGGNQPQHF
TRBV29-1	TRBJ2-3	-	-	TGCAGCGTTGATGGGGGCGGCGTCACAGATACGCAGTATTTT	CSVDGGGVTDTQYF
TRBV5-6	TRBJ2-5	TRBD1	-	TGTGCCAGCAGCTTGTGGGACAGGGTGTTAGAGACCCAGTACTTC	CASSLWDRVLETQYF
TRBV5-6	TRBJ2-3	TRBD2	-	TGTGCCAGCAGCTTTGCGGGAGGGACCACAGATACGCAGTATTTT	CASSFAGGTTDTQYF
TRBV5-4	TRBJ1-1	-	-	TGTGCCAGCAGCACCGCTAGGGGCTCTGGGGAAGCTTTCTTT	CASSTARGSGEAFF
TRBV29-1	TRBJ2-3	TRBD1	once	TGCAGCGTTCGGACAGGACTGACAGATACGCAGTATTTT	CSVRTGLTDTQYF
TRBV6-6	TRBJ2-1	TRBD2	-	TGTGCCAGCAGCAAACTTAGACTAGCGGGAGATGAGCAGTTCTTC	CASSKLRLAGDEQFF
TRBV19	TRBJ1-4	TRBD1	-	TGTGCCAGTAGTAAAGGAAACAGGGGTTTTAGGTGGAAGGAAAAACTGTTTTTT	CASSKGNRGFRWKEKLFF
TRBV5-6	TRBJ2-7	-	-	TGTGCCAGCACCAGCTTCGTAGCTCGGGGGACCTACGAGCAGTACTTC	CASTSFVARGTYEQYF
TRBV2	TRBJ1-1	-	-	TGTGCCAGCATGGGGCAGGTGAACACTGAAGCTTTCTTT	CASMGQVNTEAFF
TRBV18	TRBJ2-2	TRBD2	few	TGTGCCAGCTCACCAGGACTAGCGGGAGACACCGGGGAGCTGTTTTTT	CASSPGLAGDTGELFF
TRBV5-5	TRBJ2-2	TRBD2	-	TGTGCCAGCAGCTCCGTGGCGGGGGGCAATCACGGGGAGCTGTTTTTT	CASSSVAGGNHGELFF
TRBV5-1	TRBJ2-3	TRBD1	-	TGCGCCAGCAGCTTAACAGGGGACCCTACAGATACGCAGTATTTT	CASSLTGDPTDTQYF
TRBV2	TRBJ2-7	TRBD1	-	TGTGCCAGCAGTGAGGACAGGGTGAAAGAGCAGCACTTC	CASSEDRVKEQHF
TRBV6-6	TRBJ2-7	TRBD1	-	TGTGCCAGCATTACAGGGGGCGCTTCCTACGAGCAGTACTTC	CASITGGASYEQYF
TRBV19	TRBJ2-7	TRBD1	once	TGTGCCAGTAGTAAGGGACAGTCCCTTACCTACGAGCAGTACTTC	CASSKGQSLTYEQYF
TRBV7-2	TRBJ2-7	TRBD1	-	TGTGCCAGCAGCTTAGCGAGGACAGGGGGTTACGAGCAGTACTTC	CASSLARTGGYEQYF
TRBV5-8	TRBJ2-5	-	-	TGTGCCAGCAGCTTGAGGAAGCTCGGCGGGGAGACCCAGTACTTC	CASSLRKLGGETQYF
TRBV27	TRBJ2-1	-	-	TGTGCCAGCAGTACCCGGAGTAGCCCCTACAATGAGCAGTTCTTC	CASSTRSSPYNEQFF
TRBV14	TRBJ2-7	TRBD2	-	TGTGCCAGCAGCGAAGGGGCCGGGACTAGCGGGAGGGCCTGGGAGCAGTACTTC	CASSEGAGTSGRAWEQYF
TRBV28	TRBJ1-5	TRBD1	-	TGTGCCAGCAGTTTATTTGGACAGGGCCAGCATTTT	CASSLFGQGQHF
TRBV2	TRBJ1-2	TRBD1	few	TGTGCCAGCAGTTCGCAGACAGGGCAGTATGGCTACACCTTC	CASSSQTGQYGYTF
TRBV9	TRBJ2-7	-	-	TGTGCCAGCAGCGTAGCGGCCTATAGCACCTACGAGCAGTACTTC	CASSVAAYSTYEQYF
TRBV12-5	TRBJ2-1	-	-	TGTGCTAGTGGTCCGCGTTCCAATGACTTTCCCCGCTCCTACAATGAGCAGTTCTTC	CASGPRSNDFPRSYNEQFF
TRBV27	TRBJ1-2	TRBD1	-	TGTGCCAGCAGTTTCACGGGACAGGGCTATGGCTACACCTTC	CASSFTGQGYGYTF
TRBV5-1	TRBJ2-3	-	-	TGCGCCAGCAGCTTGGATGTGCGTGCCAGCACAGATACGCAGTATTTT	CASSLDVRASTDTQYF
TRBV7-8	TRBJ1-2	-	few	TGTGCCAGCAGCCCGAGGACTGACAACTATGGCTACACCTTC	CASSPRTDNYGYTF
TRBV5-1	TRBJ2-7	TRBD2	-	TGCGCCAGCAGCTTGGAAGGCGGGAGCCTCCGTTACGAGCAGTACTTC	CASSLEGGSLRYEQYF
TRBV28	TRBJ1-1	-	-	TGTGCCAGCAGTTTATTGACCTCCAAGAGGACTGAAGCTTTCTTT	CASSLLTSKRTEAFF